Below, 30 T cell receptor beta chains from the same sample are listed, as sequenced in a study of cytomegalovirus exposure and HLA in healthy donors. The PCR was carried out with 60 Vbeta primers and 13 Jbeta primers. Data came from immunoSEQ multiplex PCR; TCRdb stores just in-frame clones and leaves some out. The sample includes 150,000 to 200,000 clones, 70% to 90% of them seen just once. The specimen sequenced was PBMCs. These receptors were collected from a young woman in good health and CMV-seronegative.

The V gene is TRBV9, the J gene TRBJ2-5; 10 nucleotides align to TRBD1. Germline V gene sequence: CDR1 SGDLS, CDR2 YYNGEE. The length of the CDR3 is 14 residues. The trim removed 3 bases at V and 5 bases at J, leaving 4 bases unmatched. CDR3 bases: TGTGCCAGCAGCGGGAGACAGGGGGCTGAGACCCAGTACTTC. Protein product: CASSGRQGAETQYF.

The V gene is TRBV6-6, the J gene TRBJ2-1, with D possibly being TRBD2 (6 bases). Looked up from germline, CDR1 is MNHNY and CDR2 is SVGAGI (reference sequence). Trimming removed 6 bases from V and 0 bases from J, with 12 bases in between. The length of the CDR3 is 15 residues. CDR3 amino acids: CASRVRDFSYNEQFF. The CDR3 coding sequence is TGTGCCAGCAGAGTCCGGGACTTCTCCTACAATGAGCAGTTCTTC.

The chain employs TRBV27 and TRBJ2-1; D ambiguous. The CDR3 is 16 residues long. Germline V lookup: CDR1 MNHEY, CDR2 SMNVEV (reference sequence). V was clipped by 6 bases and J by 6 bases, with 21 bases between them. The DNA of the CDR3 is TGTGCCAGCAGGCCAAATGAGGTGGAATTGGGCAATGAGCAGTTCTTC. Translated: CASRPNEVELGNEQFF.

The chain joins TRBV21-1 to TRBJ2-5; the DNA was not used to check the table's D call, TRBD2. TRBV21-1 is an annotated pseudogene. The CDR3 loop spans 18 amino acids. CDR3 region: CASSNWSSGKGTQETQYF. The CDR3 DNA sequence: TGTGCCAGCAGCAATTGGTCTAGCGGGAAGGGGACACAAGAGACCCAGTACTTC.

The V call is TRBV15, the J call TRBJ2-6; no clear D gene. Trimming stripped 0 bases from V and 4 bases from J, with 7 bases between. This CDR3 is built from 15 residues. Looked up from germline, CDR1 is LNHNV and CDR2 is YYDKDF (reference sequence). The CDR3 coding sequence is TGTGCCACCAGCAGAGATCGGGTGGGGGCCAACGTCCTGACTTTC. The encoded protein is CATSRDRVGANVLTF. Full variable domain (missing parts from reference TRBV15 and TRBJ2-6): DAMVIQNPRYQVTQFGKPVTLSCSQTLNHNVMYWYQQKSSQAPKLLFHYYDKDFNNEADTPDNFQSRRPNTSFCFLDIRSPGLGDTAMYLCATSRDRVGANVLTFGAGSRLTVL.

The chain uses TRBV6-1 and TRBJ2-3; 7 bases agree with TRBD1. CDR3 length: 14 amino acids. The J segment lost 1 base and the V segment lost 6 bases, leaving 4 bases of the junction unmatched. Germline V gives CDR1 MNHNS, CDR2 SASEGT. The CDR3 spells CASSSGGGTDTQYF. CDR3 DNA sequence: TGTGCCAGCAGCTCAGGGGGAGGCACAGATACGCAGTATTTT.

This clone was observed once. The gene calls are TRBV11-3 and TRBJ2-5; 7 bases map to TRBD1. The CDR3 is 14 amino acids. With 6 bases clipped from V and 2 bases from J, the junction kept 6 bases outside the gene matches. CDR1 SGHNT and CDR2 YENEEA come from the germline V gene. CDR3: CASSLPRGQETQYF. Written as DNA, the CDR3 is TGTGCCAGCAGTCTACCCAGGGGGCAAGAGACCCAGTACTTC.

The DNA of the CDR3 is TGTGCCACTGGACAGGGGGCGAGAGGGACTGAAGCTTTCTTT. This translates into CATGQGARGTEAFF. The gene calls are TRBV10-3 and TRBJ1-1; 11 nucleotides match TRBD1. V lost 10 bases to trimming and J lost 5 bases; unmatched junction nucleotides: 9. The CDR3 contains 14 residues. Per the germline V gene, CDR1 is ENHRY and CDR2 is SYGVKD.

The rearrangement links TRBV7-9 to TRBJ2-3; a possible D gene is TRBD1 (6 bases). Germline lookup yields CDR1 SEHNR and CDR2 FQNEAQ (reference sequence). The CDR3 is 15 amino acids. V was cut by 2 bases and J by 4 bases, with 13 bases left in between. The CDR3: CASSLQGSGPDTQYF. The CDR3 DNA reads as TGTGCCAGCAGCTTACAGGGGTCGGGCCCAGATACGCAGTATTTT.

This clone was seen only a few times. Other DNA sequences in the same sample also yield this CDR3. J is TRBJ2-2 and V is TRBV6-1; D gene ambiguous. Germline CDR1 and CDR2: MNHNS and SASEGT. The CDR3 consists of 13 residues. Trimming pared 3 bases from V and 1 base from J, leaving 3 bases between. The CDR3 sequence: CASSDRNTGELFF. As DNA, the CDR3 is TGTGCCAGCAGTGACAGGAACACCGGGGAGCTGTTTTTT.

For this clone: The same CDR3 can be traced to other DNA sequences in this sample. The V and J genes are TRBV5-1 and TRBJ1-1, with D maybe TRBD1 (5 bases). V was cut by 0 bases and J by 2 bases, with 8 bases left in between. Germline V gene data show CDR1 as SGHRS and CDR2 as YFSETQ. CDR3 length: 14 residues. DNA for the CDR3: TGCGCCAGCAGCTTGGTAGGGGTTAACACTGAAGCTTTCTTT. It encodes CASSLVGVNTEAFF.

The chain combines TRBV5-1 with TRBJ1-6; TRBD1 agrees at 9 bases. V gave up 0 bases and J gave up 10 bases; unmatched junction bases: 8. This CDR3 is built from 16 residues. Germline CDR1 is SGHRS and CDR2 is YFSETQ. Here the CDR3 DNA reads TGCGCCAGCAGCTTGGGATCGGACAGGGGTGGCTCACCCCTCCACTTT. It yields the protein CASSLGSDRGGSPLHF.

The chain recombines TRBV11-2 with TRBJ2-7; 7 nucleotides line up with TRBD2. The CDR3 covers 17 residues. CDR1 is SGHAT, CDR2 FQNNGV, per germline. With V trimmed by 2 bases and J by 2 bases, 12 bases remained unmatched. The CDR3 sequence: CASSLYKRGGATYEQYF. CDR3 nucleotide sequence: TGTGCCAGCAGCTTATACAAGCGGGGAGGAGCCACCTACGAGCAGTACTTC.

The rearrangement joins TRBV4-1 to TRBJ2-7; D might be TRBD1 (5 bases). V gave up 0 bases and J gave up 3 bases, with 6 bases separating them. CDR3 length: 13 residues. From germline, CDR1 is MGHRA and CDR2 YSYEKL. The CDR3 sequence: CASSQEDSYEQYF. The CDR3 nucleotides read TGCGCCAGCAGCCAAGAAGACAGCTACGAGCAGTACTTC.

This chain uses TRBV4-2 with TRBJ2-2, with 8 bases lining up with TRBD2. Germline trimming cut 1 base from V and 6 bases from J; bases unmatched to any gene: 7. The CDR3 contains 16 residues. Germline CDR1 reads LGHNA; CDR2 reads YNFKEQ. As DNA, the CDR3 is TGTGCCAGCAGCCAAGGCGCGACTAGCGATGCCGGGGAGCTGTTTTTT. Protein sequence: CASSQGATSDAGELFF.

This clone was seen a single time. The chain uses TRBV4-3 and TRBJ2-2; 10 bases are shared with TRBD2. CDR1 and CDR2 (germline): LGHNA, YSLEER. CDR3 size: 17 residues. The J segment lost 6 bases and the V segment lost 2 bases, leaving 9 bases of the junction unmatched. This chain's CDR3 is CASSQSGRGFGAGELFF. The CDR3 coding sequence is TGCGCCAGCAGCCAAAGCGGGAGGGGGTTCGGTGCCGGGGAGCTGTTTTTT.

J is TRBJ2-7 and V is TRBV11-3; tentatively, D is TRBD2 (6 bases). The CDR3 covers 13 residues. Trimming pared 6 bases from V and 2 bases from J, leaving 11 bases between. Germline-derived CDR1 and CDR2 are SGHNT and YENEEA. CDR3 nucleotides: TGTGCCAGCAGAGGAGGGGCAACCTACGAGCAGTACTTC. Protein sequence: CASRGGATYEQYF.

The rearrangement joins TRBV6-1 to TRBJ2-7; weak D call: TRBD2 (6 bases). CDR1 and CDR2 (germline): MNHNS, SASEGT. The CDR3 is 18 residues long. V lost 1 base to trimming and J lost 2 bases, with 21 bases between them. CDR3 nucleotides: TGTGCCAGCAGTGAAGACCGGGGAGGAGGCTCTCAACCCTACGAGCAGTACTTC. It is translated as CASSEDRGGGSQPYEQYF.

This chain uses TRBV6-1 with TRBJ1-2; TRBD1 matches 7 bases. This CDR3 comprises 17 residues. J gave up 4 bases and V 3 bases, and 14 bases lay outside the gene matches. Germline loops: CDR1 MNHNS, CDR2 SASEGT. The CDR3 protein is CASSEDRLSLMVYGYTF. DNA for the CDR3: TGTGCCAGCAGTGAGGACAGGCTCTCCCTTATGGTCTATGGCTACACCTTC.

The chain links TRBV7-2 to TRBJ2-5; 7 bases map to TRBD2. Germline CDR1 is SGHTA and CDR2 is FQGNSA. J gave up 1 base and V 4 bases, and 6 bases lay outside the gene matches. The CDR3 length is 15 residues. CDR3 amino acids: CASSYQAGRQETQYF. CDR3 bases: TGTGCCAGCAGCTACCAAGCGGGGCGCCAAGAGACCCAGTACTTC.

This chain links TRBV5-1 with TRBJ2-7, with 8 bases lining up with TRBD2. CDR1 SGHRS and CDR2 YFSETQ come from the germline V gene. This CDR3 is 14 amino acids long. With V trimmed by 6 bases and J by 2 bases, 7 bases remained unmatched. CDR3: CASTGGGNTYEQYF. In nucleotides, the CDR3 is TGCGCCAGCACGGGAGGGGGAAATACCTACGAGCAGTACTTC.

The chain recombines TRBV7-6 with TRBJ2-5, with D perhaps TRBD1 (6 bases). V lost 5 bases and J lost 4, with 14 bases in between. Germline CDR1 and CDR2: SGHVS and FNYEAQ. The CDR3 is made up of 14 amino acids. The CDR3, as DNA: TGTGCCAGCAGCAAGACAGGACGGAGAGAGACCCAGTACTTC. Its protein product is CASSKTGRRETQYF. Full variable domain (rest looked up from reference TRBV7-6 and TRBJ2-5): GAGVSQSPRYKVTKRGQDVALRCDPISGHVSLYWYRQALGQGPEFLTYFNYEAQQDKSGLPNDRFSAERPEGSISTLTIQRTEQRDSAMYRCASSKTGRRETQYFGPGTRLLVL.

The chain has TRBV7-2 and TRBJ2-2, with a tentative D call TRBD1 (6 bases). Germline V gene data show CDR1 as SGHTA and CDR2 as FQGNSA. V was pared by 1 base and J by 8 bases, with 17 bases between. This CDR3 spans 16 amino acids. The CDR3 loop reads CASSLDDRRPWGELFF. The DNA of the CDR3 is TGTGCCAGCAGCTTAGACGACAGGCGCCCATGGGGGGAGCTGTTTTTT. Full variable domain (remainder filled in from reference TRBV7-2 and TRBJ2-2): GAGVSQSPSNKVTEKGKDVELRCDPISGHTALYWYRQSLGQGLEFLIYFQGNSAPDKSGLPSDRFSAERTGGSVSTLTIQRTQQEDSAVYLCASSLDDRRPWGELFFGEGSRLTVL.

The J gene is TRBJ2-5, the V gene TRBV7-6; 7 positions match TRBD2. J lost 2 bases, V lost 4 bases, and 1 base had no gene match. This CDR3 region has 13 residues. The germline V gene encodes CDR1 SGHVS and CDR2 FNYEAQ. CDR3: CASSSGLQETQYF. The CDR3 nucleotides read TGTGCCAGCAGCTCGGGACTACAAGAGACCCAGTACTTC.

This clone showed up just once. V is TRBV28 and J is TRBJ1-1, with a tentative D call TRBD1 (5 bases). Trimming pared 3 bases from V and 1 base from J, leaving 9 bases between. Germline V gene lookup returns CDR1 MDHEN and CDR2 SYDVKM. The CDR3 is 14 amino acids. In nucleotides, the CDR3 is TGTGCCAGCAGTTTCGGTACAGGGAACACTGAAGCTTTCTTT. It codes for CASSFGTGNTEAFF.

The chain joins TRBV2 to TRBJ2-5, with 10 bases fitting TRBD2. Per the germline V gene, CDR1 is SNHLY and CDR2 is FYNNEI. The V segment lost 2 bases and the J segment 5 bases; nucleotides outside the gene matches: 17. The CDR3 runs to 19 residues. CDR3 region: CASSEIRGSSGGARETQYF. As DNA, the CDR3 is TGTGCCAGCAGTGAAATTAGGGGGTCGAGCGGGGGGGCCAGGGAGACCCAGTACTTC.

CDR3 amino acids: CASSEATPGYQPQHF. In DNA, the CDR3 is TGTGCCAGCAGTGAAGCCACCCCAGGGTATCAGCCCCAGCATTTT. This chain connects TRBV6-1 to TRBJ1-5, with D possibly TRBD1 on 5 matching bases. The ends were cut back, 0 bases at V and 5 bases at J, with 11 bases in the middle. Germline assignment: CDR1 MNHNS and CDR2 SASEGT. There are 15 residues in the CDR3.

This clone was counted between two and nine times. Compared with germline, one end of the junction differs, possibly owing to a read error. The chain links TRBV7-7 to TRBJ2-2, with 8 bases matching TRBD2. Germline V CDR1 and CDR2: SSHAT, FNYEAQ (reference sequence). The CDR3 has 17 amino acids. The CDR3 sequence is CASSLAPGGEDTGELFF. Written as DNA, the CDR3 is TGTGCTAGCAGCTTAGCACCGGGAGGGGAGGACACCGGGGAGCTGTTTTTT.

This chain links TRBV19 with TRBJ2-7, with 9 bases that match TRBD1. CDR3 length equals 14 residues. V lost 6 bases to trimming and J lost 2 bases; unmatched junction nucleotides: 5. From germline, CDR1 is LNHDA and CDR2 SQIVND (reference sequence). The CDR3 protein is CASRPGQGPYEQYF. CDR3 coding DNA: TGTGCCAGTAGACCGGGACAGGGTCCCTACGAGCAGTACTTC.

This clone was observed a single time. This chain links TRBV7-3 with TRBJ1-1, with D possibly being TRBD1 (6 bases). The CDR3 loop spans 14 amino acids. Per germline, CDR1 SGHTA and CDR2 FQGTGA. Trimming cost V 5 bases and J 1 base, with 11 bases left between them. The CDR3 coding sequence is TGTGCCAGCAGCCGAGGGGGTGGGAACACTGAAGCTTTCTTT. Amino acid sequence: CASSRGGGNTEAFF.